This T cell receptor beta chain was identified in a study of tumor-infiltrating lymphocytes in localized non-small cell lung cancer. Germline V gene sequence: CDR1 MNHEY, CDR2 SMNVEV (reference sequence). The CDR3 consists of 13 residues. Trimming removed 5 bases from V and 3 bases from J, with 8 bases in between. Data came from immunoSEQ multiplex PCR; TCRdb stores just in-frame clones and leaves some out. The sample includes under 20,000 clones, around three quarters of them seen just once. This receptor was obtained from a human donor with non-small cell lung cancer. Sequenced input: lung tumor tissue. The rearrangement uses TRBV27 and TRBJ1-3; possible D gene TRBD1, 5 bases. The CDR3 is CASSPGSGNTIYF. The CDR3 region has the DNA TGTGCCAGCAGTCCAGGGAGTGGAAACACCATATATTTT.